Shown below are 13 T cell receptor beta chains from a single sample sequenced in a study of blood T cell repertoires in COVID-19. The assay was immunoSEQ multiplex PCR, and TCRdb's table has in-frame clones only and misses some. The table shows roughly 12,000 clones, with roughly nine tenths occurring only once. Input material: peripheral blood. The receptors originated from a woman aged 55-69 years with active COVID-19.

This chain joins TRBV7-8 and TRBJ1-1; tentatively, D is TRBD1 (6 bases). Trimming removed 3 bases from V and 0 bases from J, with 14 bases in between. The CDR3 consists of 16 residues. Per germline, CDR1 SGHVS and CDR2 FQNEAQ. Written as DNA, the CDR3 is TGTGCCAGCAGCTTTTACCAGGGGAGCATGAACACTGAAGCTTTCTTT. It is translated as CASSFYQGSMNTEAFF. The full variable domain, completed using reference TRBV7-8 and TRBJ1-1, is GAGVSQSPRYKVAKRGQDVALRCDPISGHVSLFWYQQALGQGPEFLTYFQNEAQLDKSGLPSDRFFAERPEGSVSTLKIQRTQQEDSAVYLCASSFYQGSMNTEAFFGQGTRLTVV.

The chain couples TRBV9 to TRBJ1-2, with TRBD1 matching over 8 bases. CDR1 and CDR2 from the germline V gene are SGDLS and YYNGEE. This CDR3 contains 13 residues. The trim removed 3 bases at V and 4 bases at J, leaving 2 bases unmatched. This chain's CDR3 is CASSAGTGYGYTF. DNA of the CDR3: TGTGCCAGCAGCGCCGGGACAGGCTATGGCTACACCTTC.

The chain links TRBV24-1 to TRBJ2-5, with 7 bases matching TRBD1. Trimming removed 5 bases from V and 2 bases from J; junction bases left unmatched: 10. CDR1 and CDR2 (germline): KGHDR, SFDVKD. The CDR3 has 16 amino acids. CDR3: CATSGADRVGQETQYF. Here the CDR3 DNA reads TGTGCCACCAGTGGTGCCGACAGGGTTGGGCAAGAGACCCAGTACTTC.

The chain employs TRBV5-6 and TRBJ1-3; TRBD1 might be the D (6 bases). Trimming left V 3 bases short and J 1 base short, with 20 bases between. Germline assignment: CDR1 SGHDT and CDR2 YYEEEE. The CDR3 runs 18 residues. The CDR3 DNA sequence: TGTGCCAGCAGCTCCCGGGAACAGGGAGTTCTTTCTGGAAACACCATATATTTT. Protein sequence: CASSSREQGVLSGNTIYF. Variable domain in full (rest from reference TRBV5-6 and TRBJ1-3): DAGVTQSPTHLIKTRGQQVTLRCSPKSGHDTVSWYQQALGQGPQFIFQYYEEEERQRGNFPDRFSGHQFPNYSSELNVNALLLGDSALYLCASSSREQGVLSGNTIYFGEGSWLTVV.

This rearrangement joins TRBV7-2 to TRBJ2-4; 8 positions match TRBD1. The V and J ends lost 5 bases and 0 bases, in that order; junction bases with no gene match: 9. The CDR3 consists of 17 residues. Germline CDR1 reads SGHTA; CDR2 reads FQGNSA. The CDR3 region is CASSPRTGPIAKNIQYF. The CDR3 DNA reads TGTGCCAGCAGCCCCCGGACAGGGCCGATAGCCAAAAACATTCAGTACTTC.

This clone came up a few times. This rearrangement joins TRBV6-6 to TRBJ1-3; the D gene is possibly TRBD1 (5 bases). Germline V gives CDR1 MNHNY, CDR2 SVGAGI (reference sequence). The ends were cut back, 3 bases at V and 15 bases at J, with 15 bases in the middle. The CDR3 consists of 12 residues. CDR3 region: CASSYPQGSPYF. CDR3 DNA sequence: TGTGCCAGCAGTTATCCGCAGGGAAGTCCATATTTT.

J is TRBJ1-2 and V is TRBV4-2; possible D gene TRBD1, 5 bases. This CDR3 comprises 13 residues. Trimming took 0 bases from V and 8 from J, leaving 10 bases between them. Germline assignment: CDR1 LGHNA and CDR2 YNFKEQ. CDR3 DNA: TGTGCCAGCAGCCAAGAACAGGTTCAGGGCTACACCTTC. The encoded protein is CASSQEQVQGYTF.

The chain carries TRBV28 and TRBJ1-1; D not resolved. Deletions cut 3 bases from V and 1 base from J, with 21 bases between. The CDR3 is 18 amino acids. CDR1 MDHEN and CDR2 SYDVKM come from the germline V gene. DNA for the CDR3: TGTGCCAGCAGTTTTGCATCTGGGAGAGTGGAGGAGAACACTGAAGCTTTCTTT. Protein product: CASSFASGRVEENTEAFF.

DNA for the CDR3: TGTGCCAGCAGTGAAGCTAGGACAGGGGTGCCCTATGGCTACACCTTC. This sequence encodes CASSEARTGVPYGYTF. The V gene is TRBV2, the J gene TRBJ1-2; 9 bases match TRBD1. V trimming: 0 bases; J trimming: 4 bases; junction bases outside the gene matches: 6. The CDR3 length is 16 residues. CDR1 SNHLY and CDR2 FYNNEI come from the germline V gene.

The chain combines TRBV13 with TRBJ2-7; 9 bases align to TRBD1. J was trimmed by 1 base and V by 0 bases; bases with no gene match: 10. CDR3 length: 18 residues. Per germline, CDR1 PRHDT and CDR2 FYEKMQ (reference sequence). CDR3 sequence (DNA): TGTGCCAGCAGCTTAGGCCCCGCGGGACAGGGTTTTTCCTACGAGCAGTACGTC. This translates into CASSLGPAGQGFSYEQYV.

Of note for this clone: A read error may account for a junction end that differs from germline. The CDR3 sequence: CTSSRTGTGGFKSGNTIYF. The CDR3 nucleotides read TGTACCAGTAGTCGTACCGGGACAGGGGGCTTCAAATCTGGAAACACCATATATTTT. The J gene is TRBJ1-3, the V gene TRBV19; 12 bases align to TRBD1. Germline CDR1 reads LNHDA; CDR2 reads SQIVND (reference sequence). CDR3 size: 19 residues.

The V and J genes are TRBV4-1 and TRBJ1-2; D not certain. This CDR3 has 15 amino acids. V was pared by 0 bases and J by 1 base, with 9 bases between. The germline CDR1 and CDR2 sequences are MGHRA and YSYEKL. Written as DNA, the CDR3 is TGCGCCAGCAGCCAAGAGAGGTCCCTTAACTATGGCTACACCTTC. Translating gives CASSQERSLNYGYTF.

The J gene is TRBJ1-1, the V gene TRBV6-5; D remains ambiguous. Germline values: CDR1 MNHEY, CDR2 SVGAGI. V shed 6 bases and J shed 0 bases, with 11 bases lying between them. The CDR3 is 14 amino acids. The CDR3 nucleotides read TGTGCCAGCAGCCTACGGGAAATGAACACTGAAGCTTTCTTT. This sequence encodes CASSLREMNTEAFF.